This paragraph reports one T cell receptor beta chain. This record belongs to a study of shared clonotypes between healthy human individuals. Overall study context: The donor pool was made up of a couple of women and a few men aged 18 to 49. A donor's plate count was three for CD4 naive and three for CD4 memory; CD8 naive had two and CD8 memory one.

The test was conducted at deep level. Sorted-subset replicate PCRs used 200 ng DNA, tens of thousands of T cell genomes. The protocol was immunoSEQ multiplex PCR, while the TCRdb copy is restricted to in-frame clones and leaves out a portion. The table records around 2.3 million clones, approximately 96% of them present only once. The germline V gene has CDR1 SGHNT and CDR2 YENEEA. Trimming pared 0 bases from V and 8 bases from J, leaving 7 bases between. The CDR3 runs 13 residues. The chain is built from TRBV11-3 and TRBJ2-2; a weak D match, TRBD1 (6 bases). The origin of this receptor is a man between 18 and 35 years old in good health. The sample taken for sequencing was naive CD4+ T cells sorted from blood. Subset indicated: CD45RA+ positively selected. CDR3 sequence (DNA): TGTGCCAGCAGCTTAGAAGGGGGAGGGGAGCTGTTTTTT. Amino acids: CASSLEGGGELFF.